The subject of this entry is one TCR beta chain. This sample was taken from a study of technical replicates of blood from several donors. Generated by immunoSEQ multiplex PCR, the TCRdb table keeps only in-frame clones and is missing some. The sample shows more than 90,000 clones, approximately 96% of them seen only once. The germline CDR1 and CDR2 sequences are SGHTA and FQGTGA. Trimming cost V 3 bases and J 8 bases; bases outside gene matches: 10. CDR3 length: 15 amino acids. This chain uses TRBV7-3 with TRBJ2-1, with 7 bases lining up with TRBD2. This clonotype was obtained from a human donor in good health. Material: T cells isolated from PBMCs. This CDR3 is CASSLGLYSRDEQFF. CDR3 nucleotide sequence: TGTGCCAGCAGCTTGGGACTATACTCCAGGGATGAGCAGTTCTTC.